This T cell receptor (beta chain) was profiled in a study of blood T cell repertoires in COVID-19. Study context: The United States, Italy and Spain provided the acute and convalescent COVID-19 samples. Sample material is recorded as cDNA or gDNA derived from T cells, B-cell-depleted T cells, or PBMCs.

In germline, CDR1 is SNHLY, CDR2 FYNNEI. The V gene lost 1 base and the J gene lost 2 bases, with 8 bases spanning the gap. The CDR3 runs 14 residues. Per the authors' pipeline: How many nucleated cells were present was estimated from reference gene primer amplification. Assay: immunoSEQ multiplex PCR; the TCRdb copy retains only in-frame clones and omits some. Clone size and the V and J calls come from that table; the DNA yielded D and trimming. The sample has some 200,000 clones, roughly 88% seen once. The sample was peripheral blood. This TCR came from a woman aged 40 to 50 who had recovered from COVID-19. The V call is TRBV2, the J call TRBJ1-2; no firm D call. The DNA of the CDR3 is TGTGCCAGCAGTGAAGTACCGGAGAACTATGGCTACACCTTC. Its protein product is CASSEVPENYGYTF.